This is a list of T cell receptor beta chains from one sample in a study of CD4 T cells in relation to SARS-CoV-2 and coronaviruses. Clones were read by immunoSEQ multiplex PCR, and TCRdb kept only the in-frame ones, dropping some. The table includes some 70,000 clones, over 85% detected once. The sequenced material came from naive CD4+ T cells from PBMCs. The source of these receptors is a human donor in good health. The CDR3 runs from the conserved cysteine through the conserved F or W. A D gene is named only where the DNA matches it firmly. Where a row states a size, it is once, few, many or the class of an expanded clone; other rows omit it.

size | D | J | V | CDR3 | DNA
- | - | TRBJ1-4 | TRBV9 | CASSVPRGGANEKLFF | TGTGCCAGCAGCGTACCCCGAGGGGGTGCTAATGAAAAACTGTTTTTT
- | - | TRBJ2-5 | TRBV6-6 | CASSSQGGTQETQYF | TGTGCCAGCAGTTCCCAGGGGGGCACGCAGGAGACCCAGTACTTC
- | TRBD1 | TRBJ2-3 | TRBV7-3 | CASSSTRTGVRYF | TGTGCCAGCAGCTCTACACGGACAGGGGTTCGGTATTTT
- | TRBD2 | TRBJ2-3 | TRBV7-9 | CASSLDRTSGADTQYF | TGTGCCAGCAGCTTAGACCGGACTAGCGGGGCGGATACGCAGTATTTT
- | TRBD2 | TRBJ2-6 | TRBV6-2/TRBV6-3 | CASSYPGGQGSGANVLTF | TGTGCCAGCAGTTACCCGGGGGGGCAGGGCTCTGGGGCCAACGTCCTGACTTTC
- | TRBD1 | TRBJ2-7 | TRBV27 | CASSFWDRVGYEQYF | TGTGCCAGCAGCTTTTGGGACAGAGTCGGATACGAGCAGTACTTC
- | - | TRBJ1-2 | TRBV5-1 | CASSLDGRGNYGYTF | TGCGCCAGCAGCTTGGACGGCAGAGGCAACTATGGCTACACCTTC
- | - | TRBJ1-1 | TRBV23-1 | CASSQTGRRNTEAFF | TGCGCCAGCAGTCAAACAGGGAGACGCAACACTGAAGCTTTCTTT
- | - | TRBJ1-4 | TRBV5-1 | CASSLGVRGEKLFF | TGCGCCAGCAGCTTGGGGGTTAGGGGTGAAAAACTGTTTTTT
- | TRBD1 | TRBJ1-1 | TRBV5-4 | CASSRDRGWTEAFF | TGTGCCAGCAGCCGGGACAGGGGTTGGACTGAAGCTTTCTTT
once | TRBD1 | TRBJ1-2 | TRBV19 | CAGWDRANYGYTF | TGTGCCGGATGGGACAGAGCTAACTATGGCTACACCTTC
- | - | TRBJ2-7 | TRBV6-5 | CASSYSQGRRYEQYF | TGTGCCAGCAGTTACTCACAGGGAAGAAGGTACGAGCAGTACTTC
- | TRBD1 | TRBJ1-4 | TRBV27 | CASTRLGTGAYTNEKLFF | TGTGCCAGCACCAGGTTAGGGACAGGGGCGTACACTAATGAAAAACTGTTTTTT
few | - | TRBJ2-2 | TRBV21-1 | CASKQGDRENTGELFF | TGTGCCAGTAAGCAGGGGGACAGGGAGAACACCGGGGAGCTGTTTTTT
- | TRBD2 | TRBJ2-5 | TRBV18 | CASSPPVLAESQETQYF | TGTGCCAGCTCACCACCGGTACTAGCGGAATCTCAAGAGACCCAGTACTTC
- | - | TRBJ1-2 | TRBV5-4 | CASSLGQFYGYTF | TGTGCCAGCAGCCTAGGACAGTTCTATGGCTACACCTTC
- | TRBD2 | TRBJ2-3 | TRBV10-3 | CAISDLGGRATDTQYF | TGTGCCATCAGTGATTTGGGCGGGAGGGCCACAGATACGCAGTATTTT
- | TRBD1 | TRBJ2-5 | TRBV3-1/TRBV3-2 | CASSLPGQGYETQYF | TGTGCCAGCAGCCTGCCGGGACAGGGGTACGAGACCCAGTACTTC
few | - | TRBJ1-2 | TRBV28 | CASSFGRYGYTF | TGTGCCAGCAGTTTCGGCCGGTATGGCTACACCTTC
- | - | TRBJ2-1 | TRBV27 | CGTRGYGGNEQFF | TGTGGGACTAGGGGGTACGGCGGAAATGAGCAGTTCTTC
- | - | TRBJ1-5 | TRBV28 | CAAEDTRNQPQHF | TGTGCAGCGGAGGACACTCGCAATCAGCCCCAGCATTTT
once | TRBD1 | TRBJ1-5 | TRBV7-2 | CASSLGGGTGHQPQHF | TGTGCCAGCAGCTTAGGGGGGGGGACAGGGCATCAGCCCCAGCATTTT
- | - | TRBJ1-4 | TRBV12-3/TRBV12-4 | CASSLGVDEKLFF | TGTGCCAGCAGTTTAGGGGTGGATGAAAAACTGTTTTTT
- | - | TRBJ2-1 | TRBV5-5 | CASSLDGGWNNEQFF | TGTGCCAGCAGCTTGGATGGGGGGTGGAACAATGAGCAGTTCTTC
- | - | TRBJ1-5 | TRBV24-1 | CATSDRTGYQPQHF | TGTGCCACCAGTGATCGTACAGGGTATCAGCCCCAGCATTTT
- | TRBD1 | TRBJ2-7 | TRBV18 | CASSPGLGSGTGARQSYEQYF | TGTGCCAGCTCACCAGGCCTCGGCTCCGGGACAGGGGCGCGCCAGTCCTACGAGCAGTACTTC
- | TRBD1 | TRBJ2-5 | TRBV5-1 | CASSPRDRNQETQYF | TGCGCCAGCAGCCCCCGGGACAGGAACCAAGAGACCCAGTACTTC
- | - | TRBJ2-3 | TRBV5-6 | CASSLFVGPDTQYF | TGTGCCAGCAGCTTGTTCGTGGGGCCGGATACGCAGTATTTT
- | - | TRBJ1-4 | TRBV7-9 | CASSPTGGGYEKLFF | TGTGCCAGCAGCCCCACCGGGGGTGGGTATGAAAAACTGTTTTTT
- | TRBD1 | TRBJ1-5 | TRBV5-1 | CASSLMTGDQPQHF | TGCGCCAGCAGCTTGATGACAGGGGATCAGCCCCAGCATTTT
- | - | TRBJ1-2 | TRBV5-1 | CASSLDFYGYTF | TGCGCCAGCAGCTTGGACTTCTATGGCTACACCTTC
- | - | TRBJ2-2 | TRBV6-2/TRBV6-3 | CASSYRTTGELFF | TGTGCCAGCAGTTACCGTACCACCGGGGAGCTGTTTTTT
- | - | TRBJ2-1 | TRBV27 | CASSLGVNYNEQFF | TGTGCCAGCAGTTTGGGGGTGAACTACAATGAGCAGTTCTTC
- | TRBD1 | TRBJ2-5 | TRBV19 | CASSRLRTGPQETQYF | TGTGCCAGTAGCCGCCTTAGGACAGGACCCCAAGAGACCCAGTACTTC
- | TRBD1 | TRBJ1-1 | TRBV5-4 | CASSLGGRNTEAFF | TGTGCCAGCAGCCTAGGGGGCAGGAACACTGAAGCTTTCTTT
- | - | TRBJ2-5 | TRBV3-1/TRBV3-2 | CASSQEIKETQYF | TGTGCCAGCAGCCAAGAAATCAAAGAGACCCAGTACTTC
- | - | TRBJ1-2 | TRBV5-5 | CASSLLTNYGYTF | TGTGCCAGCAGCTTGCTCACCAACTATGGCTACACCTTC
once | TRBD1 | TRBJ2-7 | TRBV5-1 | CASSAGGTYYEQYF | TGCGCCAGCAGCGCAGGGGGCACCTACTACGAGCAGTACTTC
- | TRBD2 | TRBJ2-2 | TRBV7-3 | CASSSSGGAGGELFF | TGTGCCAGCAGCTCTAGCGGGGGGGCAGGCGGGGAGCTGTTTTTT
- | - | TRBJ2-3 | TRBV19 | CASSRGLDTQYF | TGTGCCAGTAGTCGGGGTTTGGATACGCAGTATTTT
once | - | TRBJ2-7 | TRBV7-9 | CASSTGQYYEQYF | TGTGCCAGCAGCACAGGACAGTACTACGAGCAGTACTTC
- | - | TRBJ1-2 | TRBV30 | CAWSVLSGGTCTF | TGTGCCTGGAGTGTACTGTCCGGGGGCACTTGTACCTTC
few | TRBD2 | TRBJ2-1 | TRBV24-1 | CATSDPRLAGGISEQFF | TGTGCCACCAGTGATCCTCGACTAGCGGGAGGTATTAGTGAGCAGTTCTTC
- | - | TRBJ1-6 | TRBV25-1 | CASSPLGGDNSPLHF | TGTGCCAGCAGCCCCCTAGGGGGAGACAATTCACCCCTCCACTTT
- | TRBD2 | TRBJ2-3 | TRBV5-1 | CASSPYTSGRAEVLTDTQYF | TGCGCCAGCAGCCCCTACACTAGCGGGAGGGCCGAGGTACTCACAGATACGCAGTATTTT
- | TRBD2 | TRBJ2-3 | TRBV4-2 | CASSQELGAGGADTQYF | TGTGCCAGCAGCCAAGAACTCGGCGCGGGAGGGGCAGATACGCAGTATTTT